This T cell receptor (beta chain) emerged from a study of T cell responses to AZD1222 COVID-19 vaccine. Findings and caveats of the study: Breadth and depth of Spike-specific TCRs rose after two AZD1222 doses.

Sequenced by immunoSEQ multiplex PCR; TCRdb stores in-frame clones only, minus some. The repertoire includes about 140,000 clones, roughly 90% of them detected once, and 2.5% to 3% sits in the top ten. Remarks on this clone: Its antigen is currently unknown.

The starting material was peripheral blood, obtained on day 0 of AZD1222 vaccination. This TCR came from an adult in good health.

The CDR3: CASSYGTEAFF. CDR3 coding DNA: TGTGCCAGCAGTTACGGGACTGAAGCTTTCTTT. The chain is built from TRBV28 and TRBJ1-1; the D is unclear. In germline, CDR1 is MDHEN, CDR2 SYDVKM. The germline V and J ends were trimmed by 4 bases and 5 bases, with 5 bases remaining between them. This CDR3 spans 11 amino acids.